Sequencing of this T cell receptor beta chain was carried out in a study of cytomegalovirus exposure and HLA in healthy donors. General study results and limits: Sequencing likely produced, as an artifact, a cluster of highly shared sequence variants. Analyzed later, most CMV-associated TCR beta chains appeared HLA-restricted.

PCR involved 60 Vbeta and 13 Jbeta primers. The data were produced by immunoSEQ multiplex PCR, yet TCRdb's version contains in-frame clones alone and is incomplete. This sample has around 170,000 clones; roughly 87% occur once, and the top ten carry about 1.5%. Of note for this clone: Its antigen is still unknown.

This CDR3 comprises 15 residues. J was trimmed by 8 bases and V by 6 bases; bases with no gene match: 12. Germline V gene lookup returns CDR1 LNHDA and CDR2 SQIVND (reference sequence). The receptor comes from a middle-aged man in good health and CMV-seronegative. Source material: PBMCs. The chain combines TRBV19 with TRBJ2-1; 8 nucleotides line up with TRBD1. The CDR3 here is CASSDIGKQGDEQFF. CDR3 DNA sequence: TGTGCCAGTAGCGACATCGGAAAACAGGGGGATGAGCAGTTCTTC. The full variable domain, rest sourced from reference TRBV19 and TRBJ2-1, is DGGITQSPKYLFRKEGQNVTLSCEQNLNHDAMYWYRQDPGQGLRLIYYSQIVNDFQKGDIAEGYSVSREKKESFPLTVTSAQKNPTAFYLCASSDIGKQGDEQFFGPGTRLTVL.